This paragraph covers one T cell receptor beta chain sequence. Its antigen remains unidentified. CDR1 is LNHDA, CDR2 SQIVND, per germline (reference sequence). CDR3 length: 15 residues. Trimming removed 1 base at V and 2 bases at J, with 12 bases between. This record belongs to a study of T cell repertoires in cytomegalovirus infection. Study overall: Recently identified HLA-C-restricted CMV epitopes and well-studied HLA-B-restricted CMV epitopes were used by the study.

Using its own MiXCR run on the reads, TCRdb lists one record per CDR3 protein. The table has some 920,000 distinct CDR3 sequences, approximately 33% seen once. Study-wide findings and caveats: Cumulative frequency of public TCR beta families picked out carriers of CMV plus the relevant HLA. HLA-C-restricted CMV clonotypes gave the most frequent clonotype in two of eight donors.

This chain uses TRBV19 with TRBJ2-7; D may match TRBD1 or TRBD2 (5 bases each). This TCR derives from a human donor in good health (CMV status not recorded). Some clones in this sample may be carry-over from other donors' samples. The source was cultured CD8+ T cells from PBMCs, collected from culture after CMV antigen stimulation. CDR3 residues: CASSIGRDPTYEQYF. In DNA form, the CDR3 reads TGTGCCAGTAGTATAGGCCGGGACCCGACCTACGAGCAGTACTTC.